This section outlines one T cell receptor beta chain sequence together with its context. The antigen is unknown. The sample originates from a study of blood T cells in healthy people across ages. PCR was performed a second time for roughly 7 to 12 cycles using a sample-barcoded 5' primer and a J-beta primer mix. From the 5' RACE reads, TCRdb called clonotypes with MiXCR, one entry per CDR3 protein. The sample contains some 1.4 million distinct CDR3 sequences, 42% of which appear only once. Points from the study as a whole: Investigators viewed diversity estimates from one million T cells as underestimates, the study reported. Among T cells, TCR beta diversity per million cells dropped roughly linearly as age rose.

Trimming took 0 bases from V and 1 from J, leaving 15 bases between them. The germline gives CDR1 MGHRA, CDR2 YSYEKL. This CDR3 spans 17 amino acids. The sample was blood. This rearrangement joins TRBV4-1 to TRBJ2-5, with D maybe TRBD1 (6 bases). This clonotype was obtained from a woman younger than 30 in good health. The chain's CDR3 is CASSQEDRTAIQETQYF. The CDR3 region has the DNA TGCGCCAGCAGCCAAGAGGACCGGACAGCCATCCAAGAGACCCAGTACTTC.